The present T cell receptor beta chain was sequenced within a study of blood T cell repertoires in COVID-19. Turning to the study itself: PBMCs, B-cell-depleted T cells, or T cells were the source of the cDNA or gDNA that made up the material.

While infection was still active, Seattle patients were enrolled and then followed longitudinally. Per germline, CDR1 MNHEY and CDR2 SVGEGT. CDR3 length equals 17 residues. V lost 4 bases and J lost 0, with 15 bases in between. Profiling relied on immunoSEQ multiplex PCR, and the TCRdb table lists in-frame clones only, not all of them. The sample has roughly 220,000 clones; 80% to 85% are singletons. Sequencing was carried out using peripheral blood. This chain uses TRBV6-2 or TRBV6-3 with TRBJ1-4, with D tentatively TRBD1 (5 bases). This TCR derives from a woman of 80 years or more with COVID-19, enrolled during active disease. This CDR3 is CASSSDRFVATNEKLFF. CDR3 nucleotide sequence: TGTGCCAGCAGTTCAGACAGATTCGTTGCAACTAATGAAAAACTGTTTTTT.